The source of this TCR beta chain is a study of post-analysis software for immune sequencing data. Overall study context: Relapsing-remitting, secondary progressive and progressive-relapsing multiple sclerosis courses were included.

Study-level findings and limits: There were a few TRBV segments more frequent in patients than controls, and TRBV5-6, TRBV5-1 and TRBV20-1 were among them.

The germline V gene encodes CDR1 KGHDR and CDR2 SFDVKD. With V trimmed by 5 bases and J by 0 bases, 0 bases remained unmatched. CDR3 length equals 14 residues. This clonotype was seen once. The antigen is undetermined. Tagging with unique molecular identifiers was a feature of the TCR beta cDNA libraries. Between about 0.9 and 11 million T cells gave rise to some 470,000 cDNA molecules. Using its own MiXCR run on the PCR reads, TCRdb lists one record per CDR3 protein. The sample has 750,000 to 950,000 distinct CDR3 sequences, 53% seen once. This TCR was sampled from a girl aged 5 to 17 with multiple sclerosis. The sample comprised blood. The genes are TRBV24-1 and TRBJ1-5; 7 positions match TRBD1. The CDR3 sequence is CATSAGGSNQPQHF. As DNA, the CDR3 is TGTGCCACCAGTGCAGGGGGTAGCAATCAGCCCCAGCATTTT.